This T cell receptor beta chain was recorded in a study of response to subunit inactivated influenza vaccine. This clonotype was picked up many times. The antigen remains unidentified. V dropped 5 bases and J dropped 1 base, with 23 bases sitting between them. This CDR3 has 18 residues. Germline V lookup: CDR1 MNHEY, CDR2 SVGEGT. Findings and caveats of the study: The authors suggested that every seasonal influenza vaccination recruits few new T cells.

TCRdb itself ran the RT-PCR reads through MiXCR, one entry per CDR3 protein. The sample contains just under 250,000 distinct CDR3 sequences, over 9% of which appear only once. The clonotype originates from a man aged 45-65 years who received an inactivated influenza vaccine. The starting material was non-naive T cells sorted from PBMCs, obtained around 15 days before vaccination. The rearrangement uses TRBV6-2 or TRBV6-3 and TRBJ1-1; D gene unclear. CDR3 sequence reads: CASSKSPWASVGNTEAFF. CDR3 bases: TGTGCCAGCAGTAAGTCTCCCTGGGCCTCCGTGGGGAACACTGAAGCTTTCTTT.